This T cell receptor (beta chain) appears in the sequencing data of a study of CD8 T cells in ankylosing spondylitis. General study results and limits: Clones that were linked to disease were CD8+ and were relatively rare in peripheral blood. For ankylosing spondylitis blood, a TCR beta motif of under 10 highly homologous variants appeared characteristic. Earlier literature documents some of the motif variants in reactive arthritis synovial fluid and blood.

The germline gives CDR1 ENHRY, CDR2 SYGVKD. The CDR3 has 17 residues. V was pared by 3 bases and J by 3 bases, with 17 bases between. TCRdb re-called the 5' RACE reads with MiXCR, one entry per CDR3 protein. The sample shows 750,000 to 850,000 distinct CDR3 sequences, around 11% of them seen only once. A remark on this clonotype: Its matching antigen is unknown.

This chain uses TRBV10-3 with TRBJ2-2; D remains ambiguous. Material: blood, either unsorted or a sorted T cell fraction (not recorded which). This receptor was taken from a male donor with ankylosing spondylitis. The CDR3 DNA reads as TGTGCCATCAGTGATTCTAAGGAAAAGGGCTACACCGGGGAGCTGTTTTTT. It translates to CAISDSKEKGYTGELFF.